This TCR beta chain was identified during a study of T cell responses to AZD1222 COVID-19 vaccine. Second-dose intervals near 4 or 12 weeks were combined. Only in-frame clones appear in the TCRdb table, and some are missing; sequencing was by immunoSEQ multiplex PCR. The data contain roughly 180,000 clones, 90% to 95% of them singletons. The CDR3 runs 16 residues. CDR1 LGHDT and CDR2 YNNKEL come from the germline V gene (reference sequence). Trimming cost V 3 bases and J 4 bases, with 15 bases left between them. The chain is built from TRBV3-1 (or the pseudogene TRBV3-2) and TRBJ2-2; a weak D match, TRBD2 (7 bases). The input for sequencing was peripheral blood, taken 28 days after the second AZD1222 dose. This sequence was found in an adult who received the AZD1222 COVID-19 vaccine. The CDR3 bases are TGTGCCAGCAGCCACCCACCGGGGGGCGGCACCGGGGAGCTGTTTTTT. Protein: CASSHPPGGGTGELFF.